The next 9 T cell receptor beta chains were all read from a single sample in a study of cytomegalovirus exposure and HLA in healthy donors. PCR involved 60 Vbeta and 13 Jbeta primers. Clones were read by immunoSEQ multiplex PCR, and TCRdb kept only the in-frame ones, dropping some. The top ten clones hold roughly 6% of a sample with more than 95,000 clones, 60% to 80% of them seen once. Specimen: PBMCs. These receptors were obtained from a man aged 60 to 69 in good health and CMV-seropositive.

This clone was seen more than once but under ten times. The J gene is TRBJ1-1, the V gene TRBV6-5; 9 bases are shared with TRBD1. The CDR3 spans 14 residues. Trimming cost V 5 bases and J 5 bases; bases outside gene matches: 6. CDR1 is MNHEY and CDR2 is SVGAGI in the germline V gene. This chain's CDR3 is CASSDRGGITEAFF. DNA for the CDR3: TGTGCCAGCAGTGACAGGGGGGGGATTACTGAAGCTTTCTTT.

CDR3 in amino acids: CASSPDRGTDTQYF. CDR3 nucleotide sequence: TGTGCCAGCAGTCCCGACAGGGGCACAGATACGCAGTATTTT. The chain uses TRBV28 and TRBJ2-3; the match to TRBD1 covers 7 bases. Germline CDR1 MDHEN, CDR2 SYDVKM. The V and J ends lost 5 bases and 1 base, in that order; junction bases with no gene match: 3. CDR3 size: 14 residues.

This chain links TRBV12-5 with TRBJ2-3; 7 bases are a match to TRBD2. Germline V CDR1 and CDR2: LGHNT, FRNRAP. With V trimmed by 2 bases and J by 0 bases, 8 bases remained unmatched. This CDR3 comprises 17 residues. The DNA of the CDR3 is TGTGCTAGTGGTTTGCCCACGGGGGGTCTTAGCACAGATACGCAGTATTTT. This gives the protein CASGLPTGGLSTDTQYF.

CDR3 in DNA: TGCGCCAGCACCCGGGACAGGGACAATGAGCAGTTCTTC. It codes for CASTRDRDNEQFF. The gene calls are TRBV4-1 and TRBJ2-1, with 9 bases matching TRBD1. The CDR3 is made up of 13 amino acids. J lost 5 bases, V lost 7 bases, and 3 bases had no gene match. The germline CDR1 and CDR2 sequences are MGHRA and YSYEKL.

The chain couples TRBV6-5 to TRBJ2-2; TRBD1 matches at 9 bases. J was trimmed by 6 bases and V by 6 bases; bases with no gene match: 8. This CDR3 comprises 15 residues. The germline V gene encodes CDR1 MNHEY and CDR2 SVGAGI. The DNA for the CDR3 is TGTGCCAGCAGACGTCAACAGGGGGCATCCGGGGAGCTGTTTTTT. As protein: CASRRQQGASGELFF.

This clone was recorded a few times. The chain joins TRBV2 to TRBJ1-1; 8 nucleotides align to TRBD1. The CDR3 spans 13 residues. The J segment lost 5 bases and the V segment lost 3 bases, leaving 2 bases of the junction unmatched. Germline CDR1 reads SNHLY; CDR2 reads FYNNEI. DNA for the CDR3: TGTGCCAGCAGTGACAGGGGGCGGACTGAAGCTTTCTTT. Its translation: CASSDRGRTEAFF.

This chain links TRBV11-3 with TRBJ2-1, with D uncertain. The CDR3 spans 13 residues. The V gene's germline CDR1 is SGHNT and CDR2 YENEEA. The V and J ends lost 5 bases and 3 bases respectively, with 8 bases between them. CDR3 nucleotide sequence: TGTGCCAGCAGCCAACAGCTCTACAATGAGCAGTTCTTC. Translating it yields CASSQQLYNEQFF.

In this sample, this clone turned up a few times. V and J are TRBV5-6 and TRBJ2-2; TRBD2 matches 14 bases. CDR1 is SGHDT and CDR2 is YYEEEE in the germline V gene. Trimming at V came to 3 bases and at J to 3 bases, leaving 1 base not matched to a gene. The CDR3 has 16 residues. The CDR3 region is CASSWTSGGYTGELFF. The CDR3 DNA reads as TGTGCCAGCAGCTGGACTAGCGGGGGGTACACCGGGGAGCTGTTTTTT.

The chain combines TRBV4-3 with TRBJ2-7; a weak D match, TRBD2 (5 bases). The CDR3 covers 16 residues. Looked up from germline, CDR1 is LGHNA and CDR2 is YSLEER. V shed 1 base and J shed 3 bases, with 16 bases lying between them. CDR3 bases: TGCGCCAGCAGCCAAGGGCCTCTGGGGAGATTCTACGAGCAGTACTTC. Residues: CASSQGPLGRFYEQYF.